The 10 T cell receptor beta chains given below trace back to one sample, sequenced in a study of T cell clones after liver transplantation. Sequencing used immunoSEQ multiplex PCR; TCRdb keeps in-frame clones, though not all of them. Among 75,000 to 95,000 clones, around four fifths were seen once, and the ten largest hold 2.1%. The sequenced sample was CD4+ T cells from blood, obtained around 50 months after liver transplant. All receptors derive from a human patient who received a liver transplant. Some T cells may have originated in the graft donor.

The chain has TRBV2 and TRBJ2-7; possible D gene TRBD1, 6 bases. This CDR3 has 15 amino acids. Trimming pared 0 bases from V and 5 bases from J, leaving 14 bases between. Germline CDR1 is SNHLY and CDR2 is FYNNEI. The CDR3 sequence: CASSEAGTPLNEQYF. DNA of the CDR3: TGTGCCAGCAGTGAAGCCGGGACACCCCTCAACGAGCAGTACTTC. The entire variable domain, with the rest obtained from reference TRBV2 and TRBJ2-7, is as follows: EPEVTQTPSHQVTQMGQEVILRCVPISNHLYFYWYRQILGQKVEFLVSFYNNEISEKSEIFDDQFSVERPDGSNFTLKIRSTKLEDSAMYFCASSEAGTPLNEQYFGPGTRLTVT.

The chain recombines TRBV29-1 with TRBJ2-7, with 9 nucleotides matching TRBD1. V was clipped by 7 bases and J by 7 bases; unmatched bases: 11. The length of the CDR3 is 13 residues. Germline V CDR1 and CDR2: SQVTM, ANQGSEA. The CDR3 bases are TGCAGCGCCGCCGGACAGGGGACCCTGGAGCAGTACTTC. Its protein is CSAAGQGTLEQYF.

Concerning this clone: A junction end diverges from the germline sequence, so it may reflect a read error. This CDR3 reads CASRPGTSGTLGDF. The CDR3 coding sequence is TGTGCCAGCAGGCCCGGGACTAGCGGGACCCTTGGAGACTTC. The chain joins TRBV6-5 to TRBJ2-5; 13 bases are a match to TRBD2. Germline CDR1 reads MNHEY; CDR2 reads SVGAGI. The CDR3 totals 14 residues.

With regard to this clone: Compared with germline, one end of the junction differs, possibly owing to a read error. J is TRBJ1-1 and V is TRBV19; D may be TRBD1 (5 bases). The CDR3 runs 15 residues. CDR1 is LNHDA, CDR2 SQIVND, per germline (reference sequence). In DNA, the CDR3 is TGTGCCAGTAGGATAGACCTTCGGGGGGACACTGAAGCTTTCTTT. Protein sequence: CASRIDLRGDTEAFF.

The CDR3 spells CASSLGSSGSYNEQFF. In DNA, the CDR3 is TGTGCCAGCAGTTTGGGGTCTAGCGGGAGTTACAATGAGCAGTTCTTC. The rearrangement links TRBV28 to TRBJ2-1, with TRBD2 identical over 10 bases. Per germline, CDR1 MDHEN and CDR2 SYDVKM. This CDR3 contains 16 residues. Unmatched junction bases numbered 6, after V lost 3 bases and J lost 4 bases.

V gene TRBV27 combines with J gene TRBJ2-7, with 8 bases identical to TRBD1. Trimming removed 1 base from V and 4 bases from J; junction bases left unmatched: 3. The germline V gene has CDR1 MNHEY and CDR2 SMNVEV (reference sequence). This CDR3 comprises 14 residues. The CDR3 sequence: CASSLWDRPYEQYF. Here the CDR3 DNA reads TGTGCCAGCAGTTTATGGGACAGGCCTTACGAGCAGTACTTC.

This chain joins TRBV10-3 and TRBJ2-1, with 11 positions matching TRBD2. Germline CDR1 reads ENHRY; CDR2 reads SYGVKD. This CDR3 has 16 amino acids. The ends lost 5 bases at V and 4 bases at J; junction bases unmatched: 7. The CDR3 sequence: CAISLQTSGEYNEQFF. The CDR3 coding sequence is TGTGCCATCAGTCTCCAGACTAGCGGGGAGTACAATGAGCAGTTCTTC.

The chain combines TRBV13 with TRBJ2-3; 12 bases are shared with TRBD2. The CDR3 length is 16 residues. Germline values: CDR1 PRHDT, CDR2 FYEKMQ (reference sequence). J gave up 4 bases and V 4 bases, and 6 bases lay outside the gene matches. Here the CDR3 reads CASSSTSGSIADTQYF. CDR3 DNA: TGTGCCAGCAGCTCGACTAGCGGGAGTATCGCAGATACGCAGTATTTT.

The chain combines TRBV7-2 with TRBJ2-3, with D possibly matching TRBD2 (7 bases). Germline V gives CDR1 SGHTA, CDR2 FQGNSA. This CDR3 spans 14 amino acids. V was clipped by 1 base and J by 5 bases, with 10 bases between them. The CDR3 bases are TGTGCCAGCAGCTTAGAGGGGGGGTTAGATACGCAGTATTTT. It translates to CASSLEGGLDTQYF.

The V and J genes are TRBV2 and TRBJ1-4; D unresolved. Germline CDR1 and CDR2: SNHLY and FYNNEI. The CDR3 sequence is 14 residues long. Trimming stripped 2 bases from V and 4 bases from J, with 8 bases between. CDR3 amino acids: CASSERTINEKLFF. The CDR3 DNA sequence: TGTGCCAGCAGTGAACGGACCATTAATGAAAAACTGTTTTTT.